This T cell receptor beta chain came from a study of shared clonotypes between healthy human individuals. The CDR3 has 14 amino acids. CDR1 and CDR2 (germline): SEHNR, FQNEAQ (reference sequence). The V gene lost 4 bases and the J gene lost 0 bases, with 9 bases spanning the gap. CD45RO-negative cells were positively selected for CCR7, leaving out terminally differentiated effector memory CD45RA+ cells. Method: immunoSEQ multiplex PCR; TCRdb's copy keeps in-frame clones and lacks some. This table has about 700,000 clones, about 90% appearing once. The sequenced material came from naive CD8+ T cells sorted from blood. The clonotype originates from a man aged 30 to 45 in good health. This chain connects TRBV7-9 to TRBJ1-2; D unclear. CDR3 in amino acids: CASSSGSANYGYTF. In DNA form, the CDR3 reads TGTGCCAGCAGCTCCGGGTCCGCTAACTATGGCTACACCTTC.